Below, one TCR beta chain is given with its context. The target of this receptor is not known. No much larger clone is present one base from it, and per-base qualities are unavailable. The CDR3 runs 18 amino acids, cysteine and phenylalanine included. This entry keeps only the CDR3 DNA: 54 bases, framed from base 1. According to the germline V gene (reference sequence), CDR1 reads SEHNR and CDR2 reads FQNEAQ. The junction shows trimming of 5 bases on V and 4 bases on J, and the gene matches do not reach 12 bases of it. A second Seattle source provided samples from volunteer blood donors who had recovered from COVID-19. Collaborating institutions collected whole blood in K2EDTA tubes following their own protocols. For TCRbeta analysis, collaborator samples were shipped as frozen whole blood, as isolated PBMCs, or as DNA extracted from either sample type. These data are taken from a study of blood T cell repertoires in COVID-19 (dated by TCRdb to 2020 to 2022). About the study as a whole: Samples covering the acute and convalescent phases of COVID-19 were provided by collaborators in the United States, Italy and Spain. Sample metadata almost always included a de-identified subject ID, COVID-19 status, age in years and sex. The prospective study material was composed of cDNA or gDNA derived from T cells, B-cell-depleted T cells, or PBMCs. The samples were drawn from the first 160 participants of the ongoing ImmuneRACE study and from roughly 1,300 subjects provided by 6 global collaborators. The repertoires were made available in a free public database intended to serve as a resource for research on the immune response to SARS-CoV-2. Deeply sampled blood TCRbeta repertoires from subjects exposed to, actively infected with, or recovered from COVID-19 were included in the dataset. HLA class I and class II types, where available, came from metadata supplied by the sample provider rather than from assay-based typing. Overall study outcomes, separate from this receptor: Clinical and demographic metadata were provided uncurated, with the amount varying by source and participant.

TCRbeta CDR3 regions were amplified from genomic DNA using the immunoSEQ Assay, a bias-controlled multiplex PCR. Per the source publication's procedure: Within the assay, amplification of reference gene primers was used to estimate how many nucleated cells each sample contained. To quantify the absolute abundance of each unique TCRbeta CDR3 rearrangement, sequence reads were collapsed and filtered. For each sample, productive Simpson clonality was calculated as the square root of Simpson's diversity index across productive rearrangements. The clones in this table, taken by TCRdb from immuneACCESS, are in-frame only. Not every clone is retained; where verified, under half of the shortfall comes from an unresolved V gene, and the cause of the rest is unknown. D and trimming come from the DNA, and the V and J calls and clone size come from that table. In this sample the table shows 140,000 or so clones, about 89% of which occur a single time. Clones ranked in the top ten supply roughly 35% of the sample.

Specimen: peripheral blood. The chain couples TRBV7-9 to TRBJ2-5; 14 bases in the junction line up with TRBD2. The clonotype was recovered from a man aged 45 to 65 who had recovered from COVID-19. This receptor carries the CDR3 CASSVWTSGGLRGETQYF. The nucleotide sequence reads as follows: TGTGCCAGCAGCGTCTGGACTAGCGGGGGGCTTAGGGGAGAGACCCAGTACTTC.